The clone carrying this T cell receptor beta chain was detected a few times. The sample is drawn from a study of blood T cell repertoires in COVID-19. In the authors' methods: Scientists estimated how many nucleated cells there were by amplifying reference gene primers. Method: immunoSEQ multiplex PCR; TCRdb's copy keeps in-frame clones and lacks some. V, J and clone size are taken as reported in that table, and D and trimming were inferred from the DNA itself. The table has under 200,000 clones, around 90% seen once. Patients from Seattle were sampled longitudinally, starting during active infection. Trimming at V came to 6 bases and at J to 7 bases, leaving 10 bases not matched to a gene. CDR3 length: 14 residues. Germline loops: CDR1 ENHRY, CDR2 SYGVKD.

The sequence was collected from a man between 60 and 75 years old with COVID-19, enrolled during active disease. The chain combines TRBV10-3 with TRBJ1-2, with 8 positions matching TRBD1. Specimen: peripheral blood. The CDR3: CAISDLQGGGGYTF. The CDR3 DNA is TGTGCCATCAGCGATTTACAGGGGGGCGGTGGCTACACCTTC.